This record concerns one T cell receptor (beta chain) sequence. No antigen is known for it. The CDR3 is 14 amino acids. The germline gives CDR1 MDHEN, CDR2 SYDVKM. V shed 4 bases and J 9 bases; nucleotides not matched to a gene: 7. Of the isolated RNA, all was reverse transcribed, and so the sequenced material was expressed TCRB transcripts. The protocol was immunoSEQ multiplex PCR, while the TCRdb copy is restricted to in-frame clones and leaves out a portion. This sample carries a few hundred thousand clones, roughly 14% of them seen once, and the ten largest clones take approximately 0.016%. The record originates from a study of beta chain features in type 1 diabetes. Study context: Sorted cells examined across all samples numbered more than 100 million.

General observations from the study: Compared with healthy donors, patients appeared to share more similar naive, central memory and regulatory TCRB repertoires. Researchers report that Type 1 diabetes patients had moderately but significantly shorter TCRB CDR3s across all four CD4+ subsets. VDJ junctions from type 1 diabetes patients carried fewer insertions and larger deletions.

Sorted populations all had greater than 98% purity. The chain uses TRBV28 and TRBJ1-5, with 9 bases identical to TRBD1. Sequencing was carried out using naive CD4+ T cells from blood. The TCR comes from a woman aged 18 to 35 with type 1 diabetes. CDR3 DNA: TGTGCCAGCAGTTGGACAGGGGCATTTAGGCCCCAGCATTTT. It is translated as CASSWTGAFRPQHF.